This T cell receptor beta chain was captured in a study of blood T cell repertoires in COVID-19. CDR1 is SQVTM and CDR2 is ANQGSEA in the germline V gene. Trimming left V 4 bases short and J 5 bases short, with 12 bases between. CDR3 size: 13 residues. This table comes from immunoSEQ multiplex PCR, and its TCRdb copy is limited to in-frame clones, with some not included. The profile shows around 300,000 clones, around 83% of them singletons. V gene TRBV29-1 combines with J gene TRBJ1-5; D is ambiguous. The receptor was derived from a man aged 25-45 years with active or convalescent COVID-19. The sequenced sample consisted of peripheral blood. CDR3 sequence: CSVVDSPDQPQHF. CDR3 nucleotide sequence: TGCAGCGTTGTCGATAGCCCGGATCAGCCCCAGCATTTT.